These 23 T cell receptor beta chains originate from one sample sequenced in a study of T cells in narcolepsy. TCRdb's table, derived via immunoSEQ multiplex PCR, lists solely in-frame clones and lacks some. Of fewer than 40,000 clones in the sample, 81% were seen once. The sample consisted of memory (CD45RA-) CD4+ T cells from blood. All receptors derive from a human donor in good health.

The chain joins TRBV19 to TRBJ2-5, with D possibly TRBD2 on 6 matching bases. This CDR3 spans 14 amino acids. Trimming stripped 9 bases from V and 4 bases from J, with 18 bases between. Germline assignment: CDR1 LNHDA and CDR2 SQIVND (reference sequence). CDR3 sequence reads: CASRDSGVGETQYF. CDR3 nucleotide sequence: TGTGCCAGCCGGGACTCAGGCGTGGGAGAGACCCAGTACTTC.

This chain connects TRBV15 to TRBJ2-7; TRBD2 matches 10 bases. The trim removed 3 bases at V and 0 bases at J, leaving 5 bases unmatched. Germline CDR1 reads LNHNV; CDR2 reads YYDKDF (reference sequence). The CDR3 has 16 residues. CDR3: CATSSGLAVNSYEQYF. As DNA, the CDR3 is TGTGCCACCAGCAGTGGACTAGCGGTAAACTCCTACGAGCAGTACTTC.

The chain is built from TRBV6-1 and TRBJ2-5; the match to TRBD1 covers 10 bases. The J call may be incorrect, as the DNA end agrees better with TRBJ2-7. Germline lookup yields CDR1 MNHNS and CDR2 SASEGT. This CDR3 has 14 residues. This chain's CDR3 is CASRMGQGPPEQYF. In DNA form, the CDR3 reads TGTGCCAGCAGGATGGGACAGGGGCCGCCCGAGCAGTACTTC.

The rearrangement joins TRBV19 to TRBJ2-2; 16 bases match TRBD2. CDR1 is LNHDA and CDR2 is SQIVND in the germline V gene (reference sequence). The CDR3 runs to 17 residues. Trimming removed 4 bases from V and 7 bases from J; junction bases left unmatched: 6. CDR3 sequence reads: CASSNPGLAGGRGELFF. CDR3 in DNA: TGTGCCAGTAGTAACCCGGGACTAGCGGGAGGGCGCGGGGAGCTGTTTTTT. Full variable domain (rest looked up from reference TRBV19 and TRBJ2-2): DGGITQSPKYLFRKEGQNVTLSCEQNLNHDAMYWYRQDPGQGLRLIYYSQIVNDFQKGDIAEGYSVSREKKESFPLTVTSAQKNPTAFYLCASSNPGLAGGRGELFFGEGSRLTVL.

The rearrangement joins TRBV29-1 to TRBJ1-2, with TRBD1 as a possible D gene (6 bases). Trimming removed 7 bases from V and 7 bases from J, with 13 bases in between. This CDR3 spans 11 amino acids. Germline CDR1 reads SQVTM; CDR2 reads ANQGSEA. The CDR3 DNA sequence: TGCAGCGCCCCGACAGGCACTGGCTACACCTTC. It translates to CSAPTGTGYTF.

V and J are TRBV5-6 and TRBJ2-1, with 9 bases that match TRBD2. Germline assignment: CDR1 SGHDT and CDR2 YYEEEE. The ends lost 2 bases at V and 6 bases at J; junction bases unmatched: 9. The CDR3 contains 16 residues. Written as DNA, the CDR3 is TGTGCCAGCAGCTTTCGTCCAGCGGGGGGACTCAATGAGCAGTTCTTC. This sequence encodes CASSFRPAGGLNEQFF.

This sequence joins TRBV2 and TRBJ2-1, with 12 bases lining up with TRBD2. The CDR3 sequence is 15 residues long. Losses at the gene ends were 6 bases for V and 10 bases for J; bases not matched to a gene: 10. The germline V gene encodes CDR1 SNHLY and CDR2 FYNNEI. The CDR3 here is CASRAASGGGPEQFF. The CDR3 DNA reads TGTGCCAGCAGAGCCGCTAGCGGGGGGGGTCCCGAGCAGTTCTTC.

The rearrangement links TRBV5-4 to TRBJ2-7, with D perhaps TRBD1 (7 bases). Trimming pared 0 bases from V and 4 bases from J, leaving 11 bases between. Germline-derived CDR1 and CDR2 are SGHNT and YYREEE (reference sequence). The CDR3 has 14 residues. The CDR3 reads CASSLAAGGYEQYF. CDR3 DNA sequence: TGTGCCAGCAGCTTGGCGGCAGGGGGGTACGAGCAGTACTTC.

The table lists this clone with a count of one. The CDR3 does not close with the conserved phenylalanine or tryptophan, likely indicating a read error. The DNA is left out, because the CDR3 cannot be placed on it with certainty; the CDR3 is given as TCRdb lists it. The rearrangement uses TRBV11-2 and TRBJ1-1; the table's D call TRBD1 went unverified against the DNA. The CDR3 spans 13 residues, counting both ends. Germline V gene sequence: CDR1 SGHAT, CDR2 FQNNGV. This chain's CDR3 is CASSPLGAAVGRM.

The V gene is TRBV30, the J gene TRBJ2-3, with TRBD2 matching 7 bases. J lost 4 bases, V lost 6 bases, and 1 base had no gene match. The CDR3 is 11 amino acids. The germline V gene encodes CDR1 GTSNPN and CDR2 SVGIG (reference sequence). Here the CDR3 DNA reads TGTGCCTGTCGGGGGGCAGATACGCAGTATTTT. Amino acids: CACRGADTQYF. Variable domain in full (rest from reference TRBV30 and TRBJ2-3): SQTIHQWPATLVQPVGSPLSLECTVEGTSNPNLYWYRQAAGRGLQLLFYSVGIGQISSEVPQNLSASRPQDRQFILSSKKLLLSDSGFYLCACRGADTQYFGPGTRLTVL.

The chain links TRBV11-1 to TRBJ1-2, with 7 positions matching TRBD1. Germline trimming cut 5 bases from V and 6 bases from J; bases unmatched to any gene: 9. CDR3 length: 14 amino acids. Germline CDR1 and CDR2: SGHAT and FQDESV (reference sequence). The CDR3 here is CASSANRDSDGYTF. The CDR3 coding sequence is TGTGCCAGCAGCGCCAACCGGGACAGCGATGGCTACACCTTC.

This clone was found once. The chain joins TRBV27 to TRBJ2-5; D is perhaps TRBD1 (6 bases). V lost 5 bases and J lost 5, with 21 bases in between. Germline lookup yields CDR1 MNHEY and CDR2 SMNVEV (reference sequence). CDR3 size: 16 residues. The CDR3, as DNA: TGTGCCAGCAGTAAGACTTACAGGGTACCTCTGGAGACCCAGTACTTC. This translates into CASSKTYRVPLETQYF.

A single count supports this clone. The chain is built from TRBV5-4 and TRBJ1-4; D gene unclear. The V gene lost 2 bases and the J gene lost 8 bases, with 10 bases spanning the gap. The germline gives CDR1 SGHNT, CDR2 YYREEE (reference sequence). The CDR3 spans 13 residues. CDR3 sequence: CASSFAHGEKLFF. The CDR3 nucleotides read TGTGCCAGCAGCTTTGCCCATGGAGAAAAACTGTTTTTT.

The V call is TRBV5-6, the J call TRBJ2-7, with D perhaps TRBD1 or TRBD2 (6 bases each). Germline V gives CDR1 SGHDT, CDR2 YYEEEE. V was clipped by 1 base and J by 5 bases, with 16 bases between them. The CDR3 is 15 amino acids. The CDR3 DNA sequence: TGTGCCAGCAGCTTGACCGGGGGCTCGGGGAACGAGCAGTACTTC. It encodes CASSLTGGSGNEQYF.

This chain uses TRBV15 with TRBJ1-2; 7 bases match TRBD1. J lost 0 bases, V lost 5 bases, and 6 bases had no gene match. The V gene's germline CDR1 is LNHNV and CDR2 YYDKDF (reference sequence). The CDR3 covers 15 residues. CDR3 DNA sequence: TGTGCCACCAGCGGAACAGGGGCCTCTAACTATGGCTACACCTTC. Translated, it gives CATSGTGASNYGYTF.

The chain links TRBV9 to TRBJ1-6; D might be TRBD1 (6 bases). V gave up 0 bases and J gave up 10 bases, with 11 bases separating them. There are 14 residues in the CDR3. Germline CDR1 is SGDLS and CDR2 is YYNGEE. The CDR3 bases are TGTGCCAGCAGCGTAGAAGGGACAAAGTCACCCCTCCACTTT. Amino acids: CASSVEGTKSPLHF.

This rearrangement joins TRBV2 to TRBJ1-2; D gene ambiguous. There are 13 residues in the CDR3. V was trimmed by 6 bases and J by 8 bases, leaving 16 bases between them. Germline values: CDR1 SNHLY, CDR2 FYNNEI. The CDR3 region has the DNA TGTGCCAGCAGCATGGACCCGATCGGCGGCTACACCTTC. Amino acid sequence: CASSMDPIGGYTF. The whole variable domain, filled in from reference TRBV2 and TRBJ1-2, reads EPEVTQTPSHQVTQMGQEVILRCVPISNHLYFYWYRQILGQKVEFLVSFYNNEISEKSEIFDDQFSVERPDGSNFTLKIRSTKLEDSAMYFCASSMDPIGGYTFGSGTRLTVV.

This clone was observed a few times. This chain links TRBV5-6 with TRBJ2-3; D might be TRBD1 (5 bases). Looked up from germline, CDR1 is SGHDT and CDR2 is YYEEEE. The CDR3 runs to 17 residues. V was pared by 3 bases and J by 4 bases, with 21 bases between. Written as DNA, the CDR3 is TGTGCCAGCAGCTGGACCCCAGGGAAGGTTCTCCCAGATACGCAGTATTTT. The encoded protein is CASSWTPGKVLPDTQYF.

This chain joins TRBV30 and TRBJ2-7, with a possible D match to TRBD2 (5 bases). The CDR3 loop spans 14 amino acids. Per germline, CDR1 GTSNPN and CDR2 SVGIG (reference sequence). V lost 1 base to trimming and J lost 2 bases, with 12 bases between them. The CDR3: CAWSAASGTYEQYF. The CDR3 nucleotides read TGTGCCTGGAGTGCCGCCTCGGGGACCTACGAGCAGTACTTC.

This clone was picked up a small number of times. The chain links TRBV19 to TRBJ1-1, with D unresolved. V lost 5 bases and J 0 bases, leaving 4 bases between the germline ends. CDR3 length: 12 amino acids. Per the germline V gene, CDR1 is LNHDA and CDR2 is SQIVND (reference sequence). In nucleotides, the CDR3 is TGTGCCAGTAGTTGGGTGAACACTGAAGCTTTCTTT. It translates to CASSWVNTEAFF. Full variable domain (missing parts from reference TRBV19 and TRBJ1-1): DGGITQSPKYLFRKEGQNVTLSCEQNLNHDAMYWYRQDPGQGLRLIYYSQIVNDFQKGDIAEGYSVSREKKESFPLTVTSAQKNPTAFYLCASSWVNTEAFFGQGTRLTVV.

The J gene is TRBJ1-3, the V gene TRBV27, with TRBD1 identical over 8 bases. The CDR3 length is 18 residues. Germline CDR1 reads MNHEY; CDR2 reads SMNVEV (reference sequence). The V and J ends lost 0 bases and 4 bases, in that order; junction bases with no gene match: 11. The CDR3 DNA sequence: TGTGCCAGCAGTTTATCAGCTAGCGGGCAGGGGGCCGGAAACACCATATATTTT. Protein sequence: CASSLSASGQGAGNTIYF.

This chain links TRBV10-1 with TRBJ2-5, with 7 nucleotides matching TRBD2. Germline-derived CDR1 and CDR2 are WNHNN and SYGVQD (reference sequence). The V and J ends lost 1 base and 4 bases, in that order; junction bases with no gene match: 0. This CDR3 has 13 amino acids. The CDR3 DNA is TGCGCCAGCAGTGAGTGCGGGGGAGAGACCCAGTACTTC. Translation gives CASSECGGETQYF.

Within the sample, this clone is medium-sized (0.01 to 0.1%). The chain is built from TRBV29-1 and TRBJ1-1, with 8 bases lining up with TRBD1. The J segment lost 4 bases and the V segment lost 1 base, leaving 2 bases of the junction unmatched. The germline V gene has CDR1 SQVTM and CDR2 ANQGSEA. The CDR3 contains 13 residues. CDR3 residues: CSVEGQGSTEAFF. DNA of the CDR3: TGCAGCGTTGAAGGACAGGGGAGCACTGAAGCTTTCTTT.